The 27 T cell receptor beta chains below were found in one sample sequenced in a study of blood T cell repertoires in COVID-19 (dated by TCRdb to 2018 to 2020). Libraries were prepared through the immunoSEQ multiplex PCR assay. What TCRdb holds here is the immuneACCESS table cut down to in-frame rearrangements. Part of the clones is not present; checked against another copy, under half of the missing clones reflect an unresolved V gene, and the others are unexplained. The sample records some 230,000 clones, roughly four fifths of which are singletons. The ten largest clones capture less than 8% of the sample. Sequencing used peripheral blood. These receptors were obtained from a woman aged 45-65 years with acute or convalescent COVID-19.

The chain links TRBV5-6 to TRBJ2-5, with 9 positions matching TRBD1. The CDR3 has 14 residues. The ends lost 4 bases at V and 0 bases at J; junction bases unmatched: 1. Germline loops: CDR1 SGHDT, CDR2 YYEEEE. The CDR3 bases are TGTGCCAGCAGCAGGACAGGGGACCAAGAGACCCAGTACTTC. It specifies CASSRTGDQETQYF.

CDR3 amino acids: CASSFRRDRAGEQFF. The CDR3 region has the DNA TGTGCCAGCAGTTTCCGAAGGGACAGGGCAGGTGAGCAGTTCTTC. The chain joins TRBV28 to TRBJ2-1; 9 nucleotides match TRBD1. The length of the CDR3 is 15 residues. Germline V gene data show CDR1 as MDHEN and CDR2 as SYDVKM. Germline trimming cut 3 bases from V and 9 bases from J; bases unmatched to any gene: 9.

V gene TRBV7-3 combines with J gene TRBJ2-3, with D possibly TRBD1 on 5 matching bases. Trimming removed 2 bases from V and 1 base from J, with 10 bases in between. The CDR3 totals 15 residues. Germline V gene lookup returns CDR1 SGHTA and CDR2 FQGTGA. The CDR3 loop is CASSLQGAGTDTQYF. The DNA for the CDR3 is TGTGCCAGCAGCTTACAAGGGGCCGGCACAGATACGCAGTATTTT.

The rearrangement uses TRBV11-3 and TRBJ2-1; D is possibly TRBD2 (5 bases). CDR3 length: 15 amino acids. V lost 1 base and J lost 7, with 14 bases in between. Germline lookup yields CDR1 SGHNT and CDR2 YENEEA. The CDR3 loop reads CASSLGAPSGNEQFF. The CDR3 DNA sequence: TGTGCCAGCAGCTTAGGGGCCCCGTCGGGGAATGAGCAGTTCTTC.

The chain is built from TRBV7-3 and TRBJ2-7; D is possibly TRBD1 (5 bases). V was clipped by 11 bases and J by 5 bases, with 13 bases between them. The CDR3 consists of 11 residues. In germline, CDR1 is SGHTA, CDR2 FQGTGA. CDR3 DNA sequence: TGTGCCCCGCAGGGCCTGGACGAGCAGTACTTC. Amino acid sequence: CAPQGLDEQYF.

CDR3 bases: TGTGCCAGCAGTTTGGTAGGGAGGAGGGCTAATGAAAAACTGTTTTTT. Amino acid sequence: CASSLVGRRANEKLFF. J is TRBJ1-4 and V is TRBV27; no clear D gene. Trimming took 3 bases from V and 3 from J, leaving 14 bases between them. The germline gives CDR1 MNHEY, CDR2 SMNVEV (reference sequence). The CDR3 contains 16 residues.

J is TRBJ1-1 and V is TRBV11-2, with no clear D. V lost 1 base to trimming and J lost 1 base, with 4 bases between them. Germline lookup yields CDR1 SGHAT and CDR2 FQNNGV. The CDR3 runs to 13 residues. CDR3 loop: CASSLVENTEAFF. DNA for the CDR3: TGTGCCAGCAGCTTAGTAGAGAACACTGAAGCTTTCTTT.

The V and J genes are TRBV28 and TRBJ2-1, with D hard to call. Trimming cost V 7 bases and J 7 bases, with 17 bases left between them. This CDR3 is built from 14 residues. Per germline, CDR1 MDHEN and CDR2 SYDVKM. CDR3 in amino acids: CASKTPLPRNEQFF. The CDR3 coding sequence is TGTGCCAGCAAGACTCCCCTCCCTAGAAATGAGCAGTTCTTC. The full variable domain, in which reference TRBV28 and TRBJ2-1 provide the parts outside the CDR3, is DVKVTQSSRYLVKRTGEKVFLECVQDMDHENMFWYRQDPGLGLRLIYFSYDVKMKEKGDIPEGYSVSREKKERFSLILESASTNQTSMYLCASKTPLPRNEQFFGPGTRLTVL.

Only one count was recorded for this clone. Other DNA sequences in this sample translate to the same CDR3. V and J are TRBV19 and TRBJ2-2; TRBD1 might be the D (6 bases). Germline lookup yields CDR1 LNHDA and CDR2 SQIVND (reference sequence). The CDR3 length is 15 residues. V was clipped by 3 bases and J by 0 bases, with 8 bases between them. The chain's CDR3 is CASSIGQSNTGELFF. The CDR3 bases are TGTGCCAGTAGTATTGGACAGTCGAACACCGGGGAGCTGTTTTTT.

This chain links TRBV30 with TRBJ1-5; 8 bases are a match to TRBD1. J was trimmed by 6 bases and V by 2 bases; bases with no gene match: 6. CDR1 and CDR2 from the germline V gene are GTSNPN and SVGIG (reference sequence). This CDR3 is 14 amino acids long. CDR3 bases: TGTGCCTGGAGTCCCAGGGGGCTGGGTCAGCCCCAGCATTTT. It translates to CAWSPRGLGQPQHF.

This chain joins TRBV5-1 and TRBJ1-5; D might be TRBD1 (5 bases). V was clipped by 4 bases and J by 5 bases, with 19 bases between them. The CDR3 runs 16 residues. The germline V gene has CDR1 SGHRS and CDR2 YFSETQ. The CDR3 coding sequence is TGCGCCAGCAGCCCGGACAATCTCGAACCTGATCAGCCCCAGCATTTT. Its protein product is CASSPDNLEPDQPQHF.

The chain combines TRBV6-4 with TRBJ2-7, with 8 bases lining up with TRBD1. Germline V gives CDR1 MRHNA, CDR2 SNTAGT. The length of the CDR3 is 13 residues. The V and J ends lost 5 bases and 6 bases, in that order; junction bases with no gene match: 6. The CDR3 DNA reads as TGTGCCAGCAGTAGGGACAGGCTCTCCGAGCAGTACTTC. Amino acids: CASSRDRLSEQYF.

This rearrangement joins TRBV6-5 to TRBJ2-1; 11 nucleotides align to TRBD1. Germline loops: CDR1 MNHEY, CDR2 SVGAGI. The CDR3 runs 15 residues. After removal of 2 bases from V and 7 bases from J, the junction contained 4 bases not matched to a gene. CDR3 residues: CASSYGTGGSNEQFF. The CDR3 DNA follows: TGTGCCAGCAGTTACGGGACAGGGGGATCTAATGAGCAGTTCTTC.

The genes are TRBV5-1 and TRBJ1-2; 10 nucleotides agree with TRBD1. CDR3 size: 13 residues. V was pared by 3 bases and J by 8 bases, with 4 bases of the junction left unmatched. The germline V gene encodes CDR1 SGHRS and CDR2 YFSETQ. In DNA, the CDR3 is TGCGCCAGCAGCTCGGGACAGGGGCACGGCTACACCTTC. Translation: CASSSGQGHGYTF.

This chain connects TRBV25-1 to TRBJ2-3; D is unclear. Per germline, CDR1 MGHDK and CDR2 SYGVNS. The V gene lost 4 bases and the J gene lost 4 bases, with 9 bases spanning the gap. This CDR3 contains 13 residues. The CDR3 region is CASSAFSSDTQYF. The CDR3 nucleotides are TGTGCCAGCAGTGCCTTCTCCTCAGATACGCAGTATTTT.

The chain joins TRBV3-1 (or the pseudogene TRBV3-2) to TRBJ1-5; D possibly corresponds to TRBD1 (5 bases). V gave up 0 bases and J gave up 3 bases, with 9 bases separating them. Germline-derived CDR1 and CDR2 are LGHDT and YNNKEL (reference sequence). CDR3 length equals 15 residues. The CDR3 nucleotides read TGTGCCAGCAGCCAAGATTCTGGGGCCAATCAGCCCCAGCATTTT. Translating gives CASSQDSGANQPQHF.

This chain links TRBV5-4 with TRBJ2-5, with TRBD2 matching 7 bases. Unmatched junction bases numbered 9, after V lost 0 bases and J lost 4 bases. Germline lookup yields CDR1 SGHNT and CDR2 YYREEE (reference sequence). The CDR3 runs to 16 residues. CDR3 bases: TGTGCCAGCAGCTTGGGAGGAGCGGGACGGGCAGAGACCCAGTACTTC. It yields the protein CASSLGGAGRAETQYF.

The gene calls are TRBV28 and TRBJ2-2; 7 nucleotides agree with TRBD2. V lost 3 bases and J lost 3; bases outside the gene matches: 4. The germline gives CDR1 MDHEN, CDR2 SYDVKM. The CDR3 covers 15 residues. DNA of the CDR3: TGTGCCAGCAGTTTTGCAGGGAGGGACACCGGGGAGCTGTTTTTT. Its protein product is CASSFAGRDTGELFF.

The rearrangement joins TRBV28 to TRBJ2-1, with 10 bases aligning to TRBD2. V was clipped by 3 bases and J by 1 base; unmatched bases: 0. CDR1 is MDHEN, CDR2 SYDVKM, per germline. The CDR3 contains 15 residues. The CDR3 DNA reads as TGTGCCAGCAGTTTTAGCGGGAGGTCCTACAATGAGCAGTTCTTC. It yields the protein CASSFSGRSYNEQFF.

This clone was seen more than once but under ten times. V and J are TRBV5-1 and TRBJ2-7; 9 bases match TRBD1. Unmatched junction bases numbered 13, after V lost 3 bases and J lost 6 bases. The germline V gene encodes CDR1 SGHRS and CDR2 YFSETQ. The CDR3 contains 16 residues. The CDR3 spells CASSWGITGQGVEQYF. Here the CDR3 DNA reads TGCGCCAGCAGCTGGGGGATCACGGGACAGGGCGTCGAGCAGTACTTC. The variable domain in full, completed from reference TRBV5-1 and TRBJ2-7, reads KAGVTQTPRYLIKTRGQQVTLSCSPISGHRSVSWYQQTPGQGLQFLFEYFSETQRNKGNFPGRFSGRQFSNSRSEMNVSTLELGDSALYLCASSWGITGQGVEQYFGPGTRLTVT.

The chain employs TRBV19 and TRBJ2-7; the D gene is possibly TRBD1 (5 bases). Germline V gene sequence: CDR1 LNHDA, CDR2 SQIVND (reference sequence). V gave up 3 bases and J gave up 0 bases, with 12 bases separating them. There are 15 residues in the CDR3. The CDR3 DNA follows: TGTGCCAGTAGTATTGCACAGGCCAGCTCCTACGAGCAGTACTTC. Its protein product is CASSIAQASSYEQYF.

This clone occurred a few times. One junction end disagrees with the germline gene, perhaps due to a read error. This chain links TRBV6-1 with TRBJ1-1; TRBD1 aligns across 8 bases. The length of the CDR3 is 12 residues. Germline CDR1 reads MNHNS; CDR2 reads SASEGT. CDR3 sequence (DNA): TGTGCCAGCAGTGAAACCGGGACAGGACGGGTCTTT. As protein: CASSETGTGRVF.

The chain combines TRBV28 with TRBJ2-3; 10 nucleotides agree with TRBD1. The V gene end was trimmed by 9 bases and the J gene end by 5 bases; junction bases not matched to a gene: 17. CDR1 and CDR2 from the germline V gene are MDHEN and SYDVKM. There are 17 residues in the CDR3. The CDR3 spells CASSLGPDRGHRDTQYF. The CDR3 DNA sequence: TGTGCCAGTTCCCTTGGCCCCGACAGGGGGCATAGAGATACGCAGTATTTT.

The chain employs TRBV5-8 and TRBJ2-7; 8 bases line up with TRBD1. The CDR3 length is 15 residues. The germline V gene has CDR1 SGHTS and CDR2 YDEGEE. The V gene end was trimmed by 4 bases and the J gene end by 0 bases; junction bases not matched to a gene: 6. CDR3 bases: TGTGCCAGCAGCGGGGGACAGGACTACTCCTACGAGCAGTACTTC. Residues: CASSGGQDYSYEQYF.

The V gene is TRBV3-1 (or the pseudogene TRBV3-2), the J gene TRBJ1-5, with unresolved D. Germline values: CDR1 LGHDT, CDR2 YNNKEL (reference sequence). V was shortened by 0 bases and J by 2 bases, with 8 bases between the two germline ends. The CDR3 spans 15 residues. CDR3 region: CASSQEGRGNQPQHF. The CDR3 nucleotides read TGTGCCAGCAGCCAAGAGGGCAGAGGCAATCAGCCCCAGCATTTT.

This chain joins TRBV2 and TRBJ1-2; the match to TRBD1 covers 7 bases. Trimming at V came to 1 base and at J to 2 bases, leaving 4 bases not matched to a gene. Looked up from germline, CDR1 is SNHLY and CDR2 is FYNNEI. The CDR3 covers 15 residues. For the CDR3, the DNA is TGTGCCAGCAGTGAAGACGCAGGGGGGAACTATGGCTACACCTTC. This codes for CASSEDAGGNYGYTF.

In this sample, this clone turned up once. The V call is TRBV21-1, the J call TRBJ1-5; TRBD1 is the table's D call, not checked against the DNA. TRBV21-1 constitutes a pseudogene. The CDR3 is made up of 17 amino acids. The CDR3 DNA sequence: TGTGCCAGCAGCAACGCCTCCCGGGACAGGGGGGATCAGCCCCAGCATTTT. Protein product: CASSNASRDRGDQPQHF.